Here is one T cell receptor beta chain with its context. Trimming removed 4 bases from V and 2 bases from J, with 20 bases in between. This CDR3 spans 17 amino acids. Germline loops: CDR1 MGHRA, CDR2 YSYEKL. This specimen comes from a study of OX40 agonist ivuxolimab in advanced cancers. The wider study: Patients received the agonistic anti-OX40 (CD134) antibody ivuxolimab. Intravenous ivuxolimab at 0.01 to 10 mg/kg was given to patients every 2 weeks. One hepatocellular carcinoma and a couple of cutaneous melanoma patients partially responded. Earlier anti-PD-1, anti-PD-L1 or anti-CTLA-4 therapy was permitted; around 40% had received some.

Sequencing was performed with immunoSEQ multiplex PCR; in TCRdb, only in-frame clones are kept and a portion is missing. The data contain around 40,000 clones, around 89% of them seen just once; the ten biggest clones take up approximately 0.51%. This clonotype was sampled from an adult with an advanced solid tumor such as melanoma, head and neck, liver or kidney cancer. The specimen comprised CD4+ or CD8+ T cells sorted from blood, sampled in a trial of the OX40 agonist ivuxolimab. The chain combines TRBV4-1 with TRBJ1-1; tentative D call: TRBD1 (6 bases). The CDR3 loop is CASSLTLRDTHNTEAFF. DNA of the CDR3: TGCGCCAGCAGCCTCACGCTTAGGGACACACATAACACTGAAGCTTTCTTT.